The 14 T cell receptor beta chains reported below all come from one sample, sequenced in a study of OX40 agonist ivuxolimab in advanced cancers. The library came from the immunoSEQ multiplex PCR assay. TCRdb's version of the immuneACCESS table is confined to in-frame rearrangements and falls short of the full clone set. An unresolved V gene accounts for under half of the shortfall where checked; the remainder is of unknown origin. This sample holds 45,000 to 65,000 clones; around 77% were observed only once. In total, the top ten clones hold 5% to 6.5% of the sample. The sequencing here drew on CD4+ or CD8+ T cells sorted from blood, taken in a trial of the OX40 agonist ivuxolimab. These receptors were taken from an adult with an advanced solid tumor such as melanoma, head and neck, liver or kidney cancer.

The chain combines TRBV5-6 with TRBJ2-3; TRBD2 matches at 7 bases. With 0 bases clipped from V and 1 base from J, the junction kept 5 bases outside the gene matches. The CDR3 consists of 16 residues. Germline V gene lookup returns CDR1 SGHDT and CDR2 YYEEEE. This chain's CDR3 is CASSLGLAERTDTQYF. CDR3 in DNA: TGTGCCAGCAGCTTGGGGCTAGCGGAGCGCACAGATACGCAGTATTTT.

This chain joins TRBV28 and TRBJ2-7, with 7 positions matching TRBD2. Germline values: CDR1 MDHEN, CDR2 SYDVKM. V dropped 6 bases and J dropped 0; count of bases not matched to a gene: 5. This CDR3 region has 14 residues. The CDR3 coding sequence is TGTGCCAGCAGAACCGGGAGGAGCTCCTACGAGCAGTACTTC. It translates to CASRTGRSSYEQYF.

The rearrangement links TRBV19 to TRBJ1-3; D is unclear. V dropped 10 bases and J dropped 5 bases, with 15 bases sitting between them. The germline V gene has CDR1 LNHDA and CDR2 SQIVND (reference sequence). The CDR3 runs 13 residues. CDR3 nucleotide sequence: TGTGCCACTTCATCCGGGGATCGAAACACCATATATTTT. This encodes CATSSGDRNTIYF.

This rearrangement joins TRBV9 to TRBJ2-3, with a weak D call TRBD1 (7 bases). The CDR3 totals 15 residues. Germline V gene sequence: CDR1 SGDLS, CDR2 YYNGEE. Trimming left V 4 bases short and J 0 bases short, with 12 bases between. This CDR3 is CASSSGGWSTDTQYF. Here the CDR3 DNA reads TGTGCCAGCAGCTCAGGGGGGTGGAGCACAGATACGCAGTATTTT. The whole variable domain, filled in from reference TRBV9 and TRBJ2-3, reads DSGVTQTPKHLITATGQRVTLRCSPRSGDLSVYWYQQSLDQGLQFLIQYYNGEERAKGNILERFSAQQFPDLHSELNLSSLELGDSALYFCASSSGGWSTDTQYFGPGTRLTVL.

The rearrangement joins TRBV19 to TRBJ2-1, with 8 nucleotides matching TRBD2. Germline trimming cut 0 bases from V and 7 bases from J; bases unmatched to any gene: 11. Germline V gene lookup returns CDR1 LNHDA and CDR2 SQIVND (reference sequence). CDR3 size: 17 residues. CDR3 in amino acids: CASSIDSPGGPQNEQFF. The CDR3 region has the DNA TGTGCCAGTAGTATAGATTCTCCGGGAGGGCCTCAGAATGAGCAGTTCTTC. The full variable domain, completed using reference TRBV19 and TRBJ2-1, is DGGITQSPKYLFRKEGQNVTLSCEQNLNHDAMYWYRQDPGQGLRLIYYSQIVNDFQKGDIAEGYSVSREKKESFPLTVTSAQKNPTAFYLCASSIDSPGGPQNEQFFGPGTRLTVL.

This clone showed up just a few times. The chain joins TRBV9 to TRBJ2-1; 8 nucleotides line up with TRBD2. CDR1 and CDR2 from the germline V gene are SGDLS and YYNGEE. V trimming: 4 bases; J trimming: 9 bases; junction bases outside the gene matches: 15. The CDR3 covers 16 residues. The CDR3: CASSSLTGGGRTEQFF. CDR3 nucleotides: TGTGCCAGCAGCTCACTAACTGGGGGCGGGAGGACTGAGCAGTTCTTC.

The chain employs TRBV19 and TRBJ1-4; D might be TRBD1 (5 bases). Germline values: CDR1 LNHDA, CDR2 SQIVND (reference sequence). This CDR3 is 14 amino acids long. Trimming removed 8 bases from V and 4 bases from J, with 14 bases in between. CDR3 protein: CASGRVSNNEKLFF. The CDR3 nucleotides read TGTGCCAGTGGCAGGGTGTCTAATAATGAAAAACTGTTTTTT.

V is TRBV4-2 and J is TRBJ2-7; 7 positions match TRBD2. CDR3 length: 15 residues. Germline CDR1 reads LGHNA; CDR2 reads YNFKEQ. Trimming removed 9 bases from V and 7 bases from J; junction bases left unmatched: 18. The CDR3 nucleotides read TGTGCCAGTTCCTTGGGAGGGAGGGCTATTGAAGAGCAGTACTTC. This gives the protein CASSLGGRAIEEQYF.

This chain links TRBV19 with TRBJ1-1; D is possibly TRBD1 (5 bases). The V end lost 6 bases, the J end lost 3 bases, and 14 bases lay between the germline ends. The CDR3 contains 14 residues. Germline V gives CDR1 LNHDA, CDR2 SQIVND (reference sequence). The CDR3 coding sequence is TGTGCCAGTAGGGCCGAGGGGCGGGACACTGAAGCTTTCTTT. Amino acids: CASRAEGRDTEAFF.

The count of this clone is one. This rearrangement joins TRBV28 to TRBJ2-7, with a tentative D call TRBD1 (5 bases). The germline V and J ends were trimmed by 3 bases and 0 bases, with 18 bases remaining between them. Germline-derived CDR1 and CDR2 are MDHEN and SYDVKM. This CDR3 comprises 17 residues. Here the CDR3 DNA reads TGTGCCAGCAGTTTGCTCGGCAGGGAATGGGGCTCCTACGAGCAGTACTTC. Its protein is CASSLLGREWGSYEQYF.

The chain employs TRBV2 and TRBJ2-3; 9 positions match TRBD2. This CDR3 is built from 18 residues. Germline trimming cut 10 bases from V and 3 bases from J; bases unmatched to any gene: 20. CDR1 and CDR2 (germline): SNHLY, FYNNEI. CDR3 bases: TGTGCCATCCCTGAAGCGGGGGGTTTCTCGACCCTTACAGATACGCAGTATTTT. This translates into CAIPEAGGFSTLTDTQYF.

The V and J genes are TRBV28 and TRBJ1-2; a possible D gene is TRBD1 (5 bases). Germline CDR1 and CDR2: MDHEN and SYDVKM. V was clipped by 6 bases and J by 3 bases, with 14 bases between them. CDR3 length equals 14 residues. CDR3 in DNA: TGTGCCAGCAGGATCGGGGCTAGTCACTATGGCTACACCTTC. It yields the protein CASRIGASHYGYTF.

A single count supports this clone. For the CDR3, the DNA is TGTGCCAGTAGTGCCCGGACTAGCGGGGCTTTCAATGAGCAGTTCTTC. It yields the protein CASSARTSGAFNEQFF. The rearrangement uses TRBV19 and TRBJ2-1; TRBD2 aligns across 12 bases. CDR1 is LNHDA and CDR2 is SQIVND in the germline V gene (reference sequence). The CDR3 extends over 16 amino acids. J gave up 6 bases and V 5 bases, and 8 bases lay outside the gene matches.

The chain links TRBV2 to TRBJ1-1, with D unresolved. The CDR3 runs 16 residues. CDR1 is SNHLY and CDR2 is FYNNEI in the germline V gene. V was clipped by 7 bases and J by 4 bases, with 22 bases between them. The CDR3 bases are TGTGCCAGCACCGAAAATTCGGGCCTCCTCGCCACTGAAGCTTTCTTT. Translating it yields CASTENSGLLATEAFF.